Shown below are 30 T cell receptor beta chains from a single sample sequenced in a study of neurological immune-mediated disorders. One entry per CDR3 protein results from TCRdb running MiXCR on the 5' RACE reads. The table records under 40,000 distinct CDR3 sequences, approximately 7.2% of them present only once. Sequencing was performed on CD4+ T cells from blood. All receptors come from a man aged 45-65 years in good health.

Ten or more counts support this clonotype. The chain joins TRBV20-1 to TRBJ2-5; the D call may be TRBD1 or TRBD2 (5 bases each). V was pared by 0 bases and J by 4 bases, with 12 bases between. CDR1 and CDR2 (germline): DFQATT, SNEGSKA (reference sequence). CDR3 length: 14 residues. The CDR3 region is CSARDPQGRETQYF. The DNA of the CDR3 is TGCAGTGCTAGAGACCCCCAGGGACGAGAGACCCAGTACTTC.

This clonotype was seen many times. CDR3 sequence: CAISESSGRPKRYTGELFF. The CDR3 region has the DNA TGTGCCATCAGTGAATCGAGCGGGAGACCCAAAAGATACACCGGGGAGCTGTTTTTT. J is TRBJ2-2 and V is TRBV10-3, with TRBD2 matching 8 bases. V lost 3 bases and J lost 3; bases outside the gene matches: 15. This CDR3 spans 19 amino acids. Germline loops: CDR1 ENHRY, CDR2 SYGVKD.

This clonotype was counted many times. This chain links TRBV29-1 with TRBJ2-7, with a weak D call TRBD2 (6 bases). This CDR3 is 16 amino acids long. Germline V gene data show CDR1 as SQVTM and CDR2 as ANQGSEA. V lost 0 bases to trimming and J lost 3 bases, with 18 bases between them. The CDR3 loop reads CSVEDLGLEGSYEQYF. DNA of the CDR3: TGCAGCGTTGAAGATCTCGGGTTGGAGGGAAGCTACGAGCAGTACTTC.

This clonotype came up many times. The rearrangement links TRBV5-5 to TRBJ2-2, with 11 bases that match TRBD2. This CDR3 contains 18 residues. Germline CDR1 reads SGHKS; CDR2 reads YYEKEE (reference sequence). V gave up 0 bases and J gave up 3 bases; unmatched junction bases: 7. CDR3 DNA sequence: TGTGCCAGCAGCTTGGCTAGCGGGAGGCCCAGTCACACCGGGGAGCTGTTTTTT. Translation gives CASSLASGRPSHTGELFF. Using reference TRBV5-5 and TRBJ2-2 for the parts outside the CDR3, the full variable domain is DAGVTQSPTHLIKTRGQQVTLRCSPISGHKSVSWYQQVLGQGPQFIFQYYEKEERGRGNFPDRFSARQFPNYSSELNVNALLLGDSALYLCASSLASGRPSHTGELFFGEGSRLTVL.

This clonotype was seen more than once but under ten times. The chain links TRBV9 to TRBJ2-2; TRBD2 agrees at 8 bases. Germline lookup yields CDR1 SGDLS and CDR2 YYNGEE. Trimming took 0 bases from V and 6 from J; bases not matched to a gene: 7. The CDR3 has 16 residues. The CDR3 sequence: CASSVDVAGRAGELFF. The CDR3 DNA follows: TGTGCCAGCAGCGTAGATGTAGCGGGAAGGGCCGGGGAGCTGTTTTTT.

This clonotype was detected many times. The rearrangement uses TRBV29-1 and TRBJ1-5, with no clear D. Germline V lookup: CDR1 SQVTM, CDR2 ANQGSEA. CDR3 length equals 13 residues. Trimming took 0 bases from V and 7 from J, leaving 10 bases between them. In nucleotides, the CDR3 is TGCAGCGTTGAAGAAGGGCTAAACCAGCCCCAGCATTTT. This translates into CSVEEGLNQPQHF.

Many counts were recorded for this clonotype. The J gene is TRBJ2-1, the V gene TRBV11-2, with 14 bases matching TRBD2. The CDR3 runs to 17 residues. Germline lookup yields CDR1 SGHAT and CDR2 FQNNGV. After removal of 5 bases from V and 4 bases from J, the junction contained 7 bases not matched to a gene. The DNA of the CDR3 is TGTGCCAGCAGCCCGGGACTAGCGGGAGTGGCGTACAATGAGCAGTTCTTC. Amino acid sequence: CASSPGLAGVAYNEQFF.

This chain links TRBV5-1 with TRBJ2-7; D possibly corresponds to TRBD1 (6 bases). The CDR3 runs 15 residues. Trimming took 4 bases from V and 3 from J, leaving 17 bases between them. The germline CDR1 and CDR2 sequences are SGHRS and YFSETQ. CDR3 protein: CASSGVQGSFYEQYF. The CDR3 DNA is TGCGCCAGCAGCGGGGTACAGGGCTCGTTCTACGAGCAGTACTTC. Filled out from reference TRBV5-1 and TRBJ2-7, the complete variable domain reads KAGVTQTPRYLIKTRGQQVTLSCSPISGHRSVSWYQQTPGQGLQFLFEYFSETQRNKGNFPGRFSGRQFSNSRSEMNVSTLELGDSALYLCASSGVQGSFYEQYFGPGTRLTVT.

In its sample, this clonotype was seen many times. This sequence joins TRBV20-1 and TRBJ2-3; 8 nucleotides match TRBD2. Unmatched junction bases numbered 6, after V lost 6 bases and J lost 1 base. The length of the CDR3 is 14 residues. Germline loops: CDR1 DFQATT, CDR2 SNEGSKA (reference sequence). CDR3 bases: TGCAGTGCGCGAGCGGGAGCGCGCACAGATACGCAGTATTTT. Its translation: CSARAGARTDTQYF.

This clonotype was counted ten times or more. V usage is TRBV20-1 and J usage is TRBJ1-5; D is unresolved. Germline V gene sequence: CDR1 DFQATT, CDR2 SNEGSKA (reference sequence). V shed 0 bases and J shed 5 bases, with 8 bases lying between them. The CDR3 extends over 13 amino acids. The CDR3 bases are TGCAGTGCTAGAGAGGTATTGGATCAGCCCCAGCATTTT. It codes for CSAREVLDQPQHF.

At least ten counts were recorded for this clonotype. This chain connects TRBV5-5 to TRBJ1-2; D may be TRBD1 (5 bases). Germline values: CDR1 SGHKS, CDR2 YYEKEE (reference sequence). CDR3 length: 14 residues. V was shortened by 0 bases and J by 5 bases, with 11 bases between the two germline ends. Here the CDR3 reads CASSLVSGTYGYTF. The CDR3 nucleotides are TGTGCCAGCAGCTTGGTTTCAGGGACGTATGGCTACACCTTC.

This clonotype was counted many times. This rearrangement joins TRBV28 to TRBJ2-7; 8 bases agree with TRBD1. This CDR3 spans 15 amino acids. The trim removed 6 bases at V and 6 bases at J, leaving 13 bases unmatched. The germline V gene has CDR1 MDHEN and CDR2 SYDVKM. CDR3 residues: CASRPQWQGASEQYF. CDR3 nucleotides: TGTGCCAGCAGACCCCAGTGGCAGGGGGCCTCCGAGCAGTACTTC.

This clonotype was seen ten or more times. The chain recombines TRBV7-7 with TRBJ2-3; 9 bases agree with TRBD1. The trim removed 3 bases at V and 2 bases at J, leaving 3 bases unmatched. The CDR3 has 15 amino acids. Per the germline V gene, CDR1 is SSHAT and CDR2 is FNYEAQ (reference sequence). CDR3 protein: CASSFGQGFTDTQYF. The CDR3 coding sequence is TGTGCCAGCAGCTTCGGACAGGGGTTCACAGATACGCAGTATTTT.

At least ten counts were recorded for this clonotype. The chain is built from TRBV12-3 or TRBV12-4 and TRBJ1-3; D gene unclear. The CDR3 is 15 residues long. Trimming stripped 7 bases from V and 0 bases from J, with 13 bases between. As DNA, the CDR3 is TGTGCCAGCACCACTCAGTTGACCTCTGGAAACACCATATATTTT. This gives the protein CASTTQLTSGNTIYF.

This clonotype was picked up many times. The chain's CDR3 is CSARETSGRAERASTDTQYF. Here the CDR3 DNA reads TGCAGTGCTAGAGAGACTAGCGGGAGGGCCGAAAGAGCGAGCACAGATACGCAGTATTTT. The J gene is TRBJ2-3, the V gene TRBV20-1, with 14 bases lining up with TRBD2. This CDR3 has 20 amino acids. Germline V gene lookup returns CDR1 DFQATT and CDR2 SNEGSKA (reference sequence). The junction had 11 bases not matched to a gene; V was cut back by 0 bases and J by 0 bases.

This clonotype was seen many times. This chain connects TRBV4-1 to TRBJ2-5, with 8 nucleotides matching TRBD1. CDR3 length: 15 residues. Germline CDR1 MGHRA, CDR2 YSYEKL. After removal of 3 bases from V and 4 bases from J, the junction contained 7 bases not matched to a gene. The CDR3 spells CASSHDRGRPETQYF. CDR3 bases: TGCGCCAGCAGCCACGACAGGGGACGGCCAGAGACCCAGTACTTC.

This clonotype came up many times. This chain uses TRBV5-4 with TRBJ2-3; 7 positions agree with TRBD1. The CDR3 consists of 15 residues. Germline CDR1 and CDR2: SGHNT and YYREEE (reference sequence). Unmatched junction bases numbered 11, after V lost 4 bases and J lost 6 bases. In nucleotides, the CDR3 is TGTGCCAGCAGCCTTAGACAGGGTATGGTGGATACGCAGTATTTT. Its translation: CASSLRQGMVDTQYF.

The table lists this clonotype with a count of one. CDR3 sequence reads: CATSEVPPADTQYF. As DNA, the CDR3 is TGTGCCACCAGTGAAGTTCCACCTGCAGATACGCAGTATTTT. The chain joins TRBV24-1 to TRBJ2-3; D ambiguous. The CDR3 contains 14 residues. From germline, CDR1 is KGHDR and CDR2 SFDVKD. V lost 4 bases and J 4 bases, leaving 11 bases between the germline ends.

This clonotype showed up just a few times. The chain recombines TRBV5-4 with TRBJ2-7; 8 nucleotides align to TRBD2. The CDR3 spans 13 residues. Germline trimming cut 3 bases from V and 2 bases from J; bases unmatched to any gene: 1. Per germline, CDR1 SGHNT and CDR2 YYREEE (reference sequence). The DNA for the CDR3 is TGTGCCAGCAGCTGGGGACTAGCCTACGAGCAGTACTTC. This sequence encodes CASSWGLAYEQYF.

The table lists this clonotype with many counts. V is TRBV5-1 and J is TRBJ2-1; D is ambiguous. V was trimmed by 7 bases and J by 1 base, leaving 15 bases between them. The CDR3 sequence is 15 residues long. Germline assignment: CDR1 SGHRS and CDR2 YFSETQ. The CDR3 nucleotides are TGCGCCAGCGGCCAGGCGACTGGGTCCTACAATGAGCAGTTCTTC. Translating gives CASGQATGSYNEQFF. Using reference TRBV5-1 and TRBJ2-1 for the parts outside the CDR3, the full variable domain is KAGVTQTPRYLIKTRGQQVTLSCSPISGHRSVSWYQQTPGQGLQFLFEYFSETQRNKGNFPGRFSGRQFSNSRSEMNVSTLELGDSALYLCASGQATGSYNEQFFGPGTRLTVL.

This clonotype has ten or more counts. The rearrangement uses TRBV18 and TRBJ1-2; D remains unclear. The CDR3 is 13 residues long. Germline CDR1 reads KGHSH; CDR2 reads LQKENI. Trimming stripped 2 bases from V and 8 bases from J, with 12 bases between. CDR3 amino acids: CASSPSSGEGYTF. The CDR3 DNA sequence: TGTGCCAGCTCACCATCGTCCGGGGAGGGCTACACCTTC.

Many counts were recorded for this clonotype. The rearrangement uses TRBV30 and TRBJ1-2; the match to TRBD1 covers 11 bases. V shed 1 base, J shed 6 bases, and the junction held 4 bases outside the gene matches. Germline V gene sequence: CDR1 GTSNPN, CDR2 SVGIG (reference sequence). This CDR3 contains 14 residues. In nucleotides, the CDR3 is TGTGCCTGGAGTGCGGACAGGGGGCTTCATGGCTACACCTTC. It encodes CAWSADRGLHGYTF.

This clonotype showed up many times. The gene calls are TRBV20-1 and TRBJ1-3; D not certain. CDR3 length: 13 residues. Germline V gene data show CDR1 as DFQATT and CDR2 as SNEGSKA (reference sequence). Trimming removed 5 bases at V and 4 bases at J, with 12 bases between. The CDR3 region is CSALEHKGNTIYF. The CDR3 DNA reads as TGCAGTGCTTTAGAACATAAAGGAAACACCATATATTTT.

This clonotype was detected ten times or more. The DNA for the CDR3 is TGTGCCAGCAGTACACCGTCCTACAGGGAGGGCTACACCTTC. Translating gives CASSTPSYREGYTF. This sequence joins TRBV28 and TRBJ1-2, with D tentatively TRBD1 (6 bases). V was pared by 5 bases and J by 8 bases, with 18 bases between. The germline V gene has CDR1 MDHEN and CDR2 SYDVKM. The CDR3 runs 14 residues.

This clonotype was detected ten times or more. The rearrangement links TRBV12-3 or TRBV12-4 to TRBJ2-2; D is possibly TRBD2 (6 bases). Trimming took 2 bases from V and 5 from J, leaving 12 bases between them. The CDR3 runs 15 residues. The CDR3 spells CASSLMRAGTGELFF. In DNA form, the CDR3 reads TGTGCCAGCAGTTTAATGAGGGCGGGGACCGGGGAGCTGTTTTTT.

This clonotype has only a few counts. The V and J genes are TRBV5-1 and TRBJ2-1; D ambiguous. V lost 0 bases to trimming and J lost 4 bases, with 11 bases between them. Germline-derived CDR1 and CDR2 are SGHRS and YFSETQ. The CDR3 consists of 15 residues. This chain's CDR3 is CASSLDARRYNEQFF. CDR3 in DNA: TGCGCCAGCAGCTTGGATGCCAGGCGATACAATGAGCAGTTCTTC.

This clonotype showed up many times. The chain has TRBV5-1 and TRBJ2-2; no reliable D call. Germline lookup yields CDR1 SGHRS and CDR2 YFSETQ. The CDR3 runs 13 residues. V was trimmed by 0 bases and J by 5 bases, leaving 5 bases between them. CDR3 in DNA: TGCGCCAGCAGCTTGGGATTGACCGGGGAGCTGTTTTTT. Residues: CASSLGLTGELFF.

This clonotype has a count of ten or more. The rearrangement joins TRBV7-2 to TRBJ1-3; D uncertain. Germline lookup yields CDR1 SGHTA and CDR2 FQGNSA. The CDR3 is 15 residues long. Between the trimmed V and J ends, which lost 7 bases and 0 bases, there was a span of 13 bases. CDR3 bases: TGTGCCAGCACCCCCGACATACACTCTGGAAACACCATATATTTT. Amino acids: CASTPDIHSGNTIYF.

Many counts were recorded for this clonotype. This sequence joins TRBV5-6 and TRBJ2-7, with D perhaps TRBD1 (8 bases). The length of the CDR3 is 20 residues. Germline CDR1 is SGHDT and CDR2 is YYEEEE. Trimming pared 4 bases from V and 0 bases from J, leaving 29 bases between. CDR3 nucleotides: TGTGCCAGCAGCCCCACGATTCCGATCCCAGGGGGCGGGAGCTCCTACGAGCAGTACTTC. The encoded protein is CASSPTIPIPGGGSSYEQYF.

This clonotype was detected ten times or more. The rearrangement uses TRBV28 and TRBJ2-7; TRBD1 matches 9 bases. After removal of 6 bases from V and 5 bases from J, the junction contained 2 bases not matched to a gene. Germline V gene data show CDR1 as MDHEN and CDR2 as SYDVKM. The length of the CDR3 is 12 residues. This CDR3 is CASRTGGNEQYF. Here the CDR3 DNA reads TGTGCCAGCAGGACAGGGGGGAACGAGCAGTACTTC.